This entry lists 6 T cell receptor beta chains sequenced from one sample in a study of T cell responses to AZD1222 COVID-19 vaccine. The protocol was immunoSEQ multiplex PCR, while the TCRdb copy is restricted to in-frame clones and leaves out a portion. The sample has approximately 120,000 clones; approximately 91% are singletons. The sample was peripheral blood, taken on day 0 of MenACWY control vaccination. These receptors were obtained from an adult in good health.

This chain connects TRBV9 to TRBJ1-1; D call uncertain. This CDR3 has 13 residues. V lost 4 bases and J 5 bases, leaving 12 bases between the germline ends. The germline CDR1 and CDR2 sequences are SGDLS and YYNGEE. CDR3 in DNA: TGTGCCAGCAGCCCCAACGGTGGGACTGAAGCTTTCTTT. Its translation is CASSPNGGTEAFF.

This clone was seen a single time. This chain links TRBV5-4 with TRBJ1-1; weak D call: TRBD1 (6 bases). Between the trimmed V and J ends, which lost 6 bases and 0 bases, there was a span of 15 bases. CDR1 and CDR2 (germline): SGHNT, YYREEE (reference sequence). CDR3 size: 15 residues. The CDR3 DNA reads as TGTGCCAGCACCCCGGAGGGGGATTTGAACACTGAAGCTTTCTTT. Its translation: CASTPEGDLNTEAFF. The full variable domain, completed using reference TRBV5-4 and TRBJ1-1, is ETGVTQSPTHLIKTRGQQVTLRCSSQSGHNTVSWYQQALGQGPQFIFQYYREEENGRGNFPPRFSGLQFPNYSSELNVNALELDDSALYLCASTPEGDLNTEAFFGQGTRLTVV.

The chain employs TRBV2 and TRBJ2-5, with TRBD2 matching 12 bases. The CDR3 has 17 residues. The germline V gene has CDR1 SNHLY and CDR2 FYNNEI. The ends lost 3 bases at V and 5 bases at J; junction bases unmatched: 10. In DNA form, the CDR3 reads TGTGCCAGCAGTGAGGGAACTAGCGGGGGGTTAGTGGAGACCCAGTACTTC. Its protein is CASSEGTSGGLVETQYF.

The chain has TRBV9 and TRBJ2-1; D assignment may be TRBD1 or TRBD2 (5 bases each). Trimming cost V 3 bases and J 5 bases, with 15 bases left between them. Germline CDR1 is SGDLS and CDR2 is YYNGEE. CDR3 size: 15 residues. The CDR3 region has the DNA TGTGCCAGCAGCGATCCTGTATCGGGACACAATGAGCAGTTCTTC. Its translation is CASSDPVSGHNEQFF.

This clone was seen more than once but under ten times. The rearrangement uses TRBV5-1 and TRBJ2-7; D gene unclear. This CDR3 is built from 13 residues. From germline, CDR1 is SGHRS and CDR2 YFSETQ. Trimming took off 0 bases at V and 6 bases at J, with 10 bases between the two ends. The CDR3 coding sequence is TGCGCCAGCAGCTTGGGAGAGAAGAGCGAGCAGTACTTC. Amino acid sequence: CASSLGEKSEQYF.

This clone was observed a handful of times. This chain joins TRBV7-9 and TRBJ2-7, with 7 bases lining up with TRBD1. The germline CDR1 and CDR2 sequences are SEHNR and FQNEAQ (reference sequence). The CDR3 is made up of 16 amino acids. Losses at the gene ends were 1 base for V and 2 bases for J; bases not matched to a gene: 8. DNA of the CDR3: TGTGCCAGCAGCTTAGAGATGGGACAGCGTCCCTACGAGCAGTACTTC. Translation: CASSLEMGQRPYEQYF.